A single sample is the source of the 32 T cell receptor beta chains below, sequenced in a study of cytomegalovirus exposure and HLA in healthy donors. PCR involved 60 Vbeta and 13 Jbeta primers. This table comes from immunoSEQ multiplex PCR, and its TCRdb copy is limited to in-frame clones, with some not included. This table holds about 160,000 clones, 68% found once. Sequences were obtained from PBMCs. These receptor sequences come from a woman in her forties in good health and CMV-seropositive.

This chain uses TRBV4-2 with TRBJ2-5, with 15 bases identical to TRBD2. J lost 2 bases, V lost 4 bases, and 8 bases had no gene match. CDR1 LGHNA and CDR2 YNFKEQ come from the germline V gene. CDR3 length: 18 residues. DNA for the CDR3: TGTGCCAGCAGCCCCGGACTAGCGGGAGGGTGGGATCAAGAGACCCAGTACTTC. Protein sequence: CASSPGLAGGWDQETQYF.

Only one count was recorded for this clone. The chain uses TRBV19 and TRBJ1-2, with unresolved D. V shed 4 bases and J shed 4 bases, with 7 bases lying between them. CDR1 and CDR2 from the germline V gene are LNHDA and SQIVND (reference sequence). The length of the CDR3 is 12 residues. The CDR3 reads CASSTAGYGYTF. CDR3 bases: TGTGCCAGTAGTACCGCAGGCTATGGCTACACCTTC.

This chain uses TRBV7-2 with TRBJ2-7; 12 nucleotides agree with TRBD1. CDR3 length equals 15 residues. The germline CDR1 and CDR2 sequences are SGHTA and FQGNSA. Trimming removed 6 bases from V and 4 bases from J; junction bases left unmatched: 7. The CDR3 DNA follows: TGTGCCAGCAGTGTTGGGACAGGGGGCCCATACGAGCAGTACTTC. This gives the protein CASSVGTGGPYEQYF. The entire variable domain, with the rest obtained from reference TRBV7-2 and TRBJ2-7, is as follows: GAGVSQSPSNKVTEKGKDVELRCDPISGHTALYWYRQSLGQGLEFLIYFQGNSAPDKSGLPSDRFSAERTGGSVSTLTIQRTQQEDSAVYLCASSVGTGGPYEQYFGPGTRLTVT.

In regard to this clone: One end of the junction does not line up with germline, which may come from a read error. The CDR3 nucleotides read TGTGCCAGCAGCCAAGAAACCGGGAGGGGGCGCGGTCAGCCCCGGCATTTT. Amino acids: CASSQETGRGRGQPRHF. The gene calls are TRBV4-2 and TRBJ1-5; 7 positions match TRBD1. The CDR3 spans 17 residues. From germline, CDR1 is LGHNA and CDR2 YNFKEQ.

The V gene is TRBV4-1, the J gene TRBJ2-7, with TRBD2 identical over 7 bases. CDR1 and CDR2 (germline): MGHRA, YSYEKL. V was pared by 6 bases and J by 4 bases, with 12 bases of the junction left unmatched. The length of the CDR3 is 15 residues. CDR3 region: CASSTAGSGSYEQYF. The CDR3 bases are TGCGCCAGCAGTACAGCGGGGTCCGGGTCGTACGAGCAGTACTTC.

Only one count was recorded for this clone. The chain has TRBV18 and TRBJ2-1; 7 nucleotides line up with TRBD2. The CDR3 extends over 13 amino acids. Germline V lookup: CDR1 KGHSH, CDR2 LQKENI. V lost 6 bases and J lost 10; bases outside the gene matches: 9. The CDR3 coding sequence is TGTGCCAGCTCGGGACTACCCCAATCGGAGCAGTTCTTC. Translated, it gives CASSGLPQSEQFF.

The chain uses TRBV7-2 and TRBJ2-7; D is perhaps TRBD2 (6 bases). The CDR3 is 13 residues long. Trimming took 4 bases from V and 2 from J, leaving 9 bases between them. Germline V CDR1 and CDR2: SGHTA, FQGNSA. CDR3 residues: CASSSGVTYEQYF. CDR3 sequence (DNA): TGTGCCAGCAGCTCGGGGGTAACCTACGAGCAGTACTTC.

This chain uses TRBV5-1 with TRBJ2-5, with 10 positions matching TRBD2. The V segment lost 2 bases and the J segment 6 bases; nucleotides outside the gene matches: 10. The CDR3 contains 16 residues. CDR1 and CDR2 (germline): SGHRS, YFSETQ. The CDR3: CASSFSSGGAGKTQYF. CDR3 sequence (DNA): TGCGCCAGCAGCTTTTCCAGCGGGGGGGCCGGGAAGACCCAGTACTTC.

The rearrangement links TRBV5-6 to TRBJ2-1; 13 bases are a match to TRBD2. The CDR3 loop spans 15 amino acids. The V gene end was trimmed by 0 bases and the J gene end by 8 bases; junction bases not matched to a gene: 2. The germline gives CDR1 SGHDT, CDR2 YYEEEE. The CDR3 DNA reads TGTGCCAGCAGCTTGGTACTAGCGGGGGGGGATGAGCAGTTCTTC. Its protein is CASSLVLAGGDEQFF.

CDR3 loop: CASSRTGGVGQPQHF. CDR3 bases: TGTGCCAGCAGTAGGACAGGGGGAGTGGGTCAGCCCCAGCATTTT. This sequence joins TRBV28 and TRBJ1-5; 10 nucleotides match TRBD1. V shed 5 bases and J 6 bases; nucleotides not matched to a gene: 7. CDR1 and CDR2 (germline): MDHEN, SYDVKM. The CDR3 sequence is 15 residues long.

The V call is TRBV19, the J call TRBJ2-2, with 8 nucleotides matching TRBD1. Germline loops: CDR1 LNHDA, CDR2 SQIVND (reference sequence). V dropped 8 bases and J dropped 4; count of bases not matched to a gene: 9. This CDR3 contains 15 residues. The CDR3 nucleotides read TGTGCCAGTCAACCGACAGGGGAAGGCACCGGGGAGCTGTTTTTT. Its translation: CASQPTGEGTGELFF.

The J gene is TRBJ2-3, the V gene TRBV7-6, with 12 bases aligning to TRBD2. The CDR3 sequence is 15 residues long. The germline V gene encodes CDR1 SGHVS and CDR2 FNYEAQ. With V trimmed by 6 bases and J by 6 bases, 7 bases remained unmatched. The CDR3 here is CASRALAGGPDTQYF. The CDR3 nucleotides are TGTGCCAGCAGGGCCCTAGCGGGGGGGCCCGATACGCAGTATTTT.

The genes are TRBV4-2 and TRBJ2-7; 9 bases agree with TRBD2. Germline trimming cut 0 bases from V and 4 bases from J; bases unmatched to any gene: 7. CDR1 and CDR2 from the germline V gene are LGHNA and YNFKEQ. The CDR3 consists of 16 residues. CDR3 loop: CASSQDTASGTYEQYF. The CDR3 nucleotides read TGTGCCAGCAGCCAAGATACGGCTAGCGGGACATACGAGCAGTACTTC.

This clone was recorded a few times. The chain has TRBV7-9 and TRBJ2-3; D unresolved. Germline lookup yields CDR1 SEHNR and CDR2 FQNEAQ (reference sequence). The germline V and J ends were trimmed by 8 bases and 1 base, with 13 bases remaining between them. The CDR3 contains 14 residues. The CDR3 loop is CASATRLGTDTQYF. The DNA of the CDR3 is TGTGCCAGCGCAACACGTCTTGGCACAGATACGCAGTATTTT.

This clone came up a few times. The V and J genes are TRBV19 and TRBJ2-3; possible D gene TRBD2, 6 bases. The CDR3 sequence is 13 residues long. CDR1 and CDR2 from the germline V gene are LNHDA and SQIVND (reference sequence). With 7 bases removed from V and 6 bases from J, the gap between germline ends came to 14 bases. CDR3 in DNA: TGTGCCAGTACTCGGGGCGGGGAGGATACGCAGTATTTT. It translates to CASTRGGEDTQYF. Supplemented by reference TRBV19 and TRBJ2-3, the full variable domain reads DGGITQSPKYLFRKEGQNVTLSCEQNLNHDAMYWYRQDPGQGLRLIYYSQIVNDFQKGDIAEGYSVSREKKESFPLTVTSAQKNPTAFYLCASTRGGEDTQYFGPGTRLTVL.

This sequence joins TRBV5-1 and TRBJ2-1; tentative D call: TRBD1 (6 bases). The V and J ends lost 4 bases and 1 base respectively, with 15 bases between them. From germline, CDR1 is SGHRS and CDR2 YFSETQ. CDR3 length equals 16 residues. The CDR3 region has the DNA TGCGCCAGCAGCCCTAACTTAGGGGGTTCCTACAATGAGCAGTTCTTC. Amino acids: CASSPNLGGSYNEQFF.

This clone was found a few times. The V and J genes are TRBV2 and TRBJ1-6, with TRBD1 identical over 8 bases. The length of the CDR3 is 15 residues. Germline CDR1 SNHLY, CDR2 FYNNEI. V trimming: 6 bases; J trimming: 6 bases; junction bases outside the gene matches: 7. Written as DNA, the CDR3 is TGTGCCAGCAGGGCTGGGACAGGCACTAATTCACCCCTCCACTTT. Protein: CASRAGTGTNSPLHF.

This clone was picked up one time. The chain couples TRBV10-3 to TRBJ2-3, with 8 bases fitting TRBD2. Germline V lookup: CDR1 ENHRY, CDR2 SYGVKD. CDR3 length: 14 amino acids. V was pared by 6 bases and J by 4 bases, with 6 bases of the junction left unmatched. DNA of the CDR3: TGTGCCATCAGGACGGGAGGGCCCCCAGATACGCAGTATTTT. This encodes CAIRTGGPPDTQYF.

The J gene is TRBJ2-2, the V gene TRBV19; the D gene is possibly TRBD1 (5 bases). V was clipped by 5 bases and J by 5 bases, with 12 bases between them. The CDR3 has 14 residues. Germline V gives CDR1 LNHDA, CDR2 SQIVND (reference sequence). The CDR3 protein is CASSFSGPTGELFF. The CDR3 DNA reads TGTGCCAGTAGTTTTTCAGGGCCGACCGGGGAGCTGTTTTTT. The entire variable domain, with the rest obtained from reference TRBV19 and TRBJ2-2, is as follows: DGGITQSPKYLFRKEGQNVTLSCEQNLNHDAMYWYRQDPGQGLRLIYYSQIVNDFQKGDIAEGYSVSREKKESFPLTVTSAQKNPTAFYLCASSFSGPTGELFFGEGSRLTVL.

The chain is built from TRBV6-5 and TRBJ2-7; 12 nucleotides match TRBD1. The length of the CDR3 is 14 residues. Germline V gene data show CDR1 as MNHEY and CDR2 as SVGAGI. Losses at the gene ends were 6 bases for V and 4 bases for J; bases not matched to a gene: 4. The CDR3 spells CASRGTGGTYEQYF. CDR3 coding DNA: TGTGCCAGCAGGGGGACAGGGGGCACTTACGAGCAGTACTTC.

This sequence joins TRBV28 and TRBJ2-5, with D tentatively TRBD2 (6 bases). Germline lookup yields CDR1 MDHEN and CDR2 SYDVKM. V lost 6 bases and J 4 bases, leaving 15 bases between the germline ends. The CDR3 covers 14 residues. The CDR3: CASRLRGGVETQYF. The DNA of the CDR3 is TGTGCCAGCAGATTACGAGGAGGGGTAGAGACCCAGTACTTC.

The gene calls are TRBV18 and TRBJ1-1; TRBD1 matches at 7 bases. CDR3 length: 16 residues. The germline CDR1 and CDR2 sequences are KGHSH and LQKENI. V gave up 3 bases and J gave up 0 bases; unmatched junction bases: 7. The CDR3 reads CASSPQGRGMNTEAFF. CDR3 in DNA: TGTGCCAGCTCACCTCAAGGCAGGGGGATGAACACTGAAGCTTTCTTT.

This clone was observed a few times. This rearrangement joins TRBV6-5 to TRBJ2-7; possibly TRBD1 for D (5 bases). The CDR3 length is 15 residues. Germline V gives CDR1 MNHEY, CDR2 SVGAGI. With 0 bases removed from V and 0 bases from J, the gap between germline ends came to 9 bases. The CDR3 here is CASSYSGHGSYEQYF. CDR3 sequence (DNA): TGTGCCAGCAGTTACTCGGGGCATGGCTCCTACGAGCAGTACTTC.

DNA of the CDR3: TGTGCCAGTAGTGCACGACTAGCGGGTGGATGGAATGAGCAGTTCTTC. Protein product: CASSARLAGGWNEQFF. This chain connects TRBV19 to TRBJ2-1, with TRBD2 matching over 10 bases. The CDR3 spans 16 residues. The germline gives CDR1 LNHDA, CDR2 SQIVND (reference sequence). J gave up 7 bases and V 5 bases, and 11 bases lay outside the gene matches.

This clone appeared a few times. J is TRBJ1-1 and V is TRBV4-2, with D unresolved. This CDR3 spans 17 amino acids. Deletions cut 0 bases from V and 3 bases from J, with 17 bases between. The germline gives CDR1 LGHNA, CDR2 YNFKEQ. The CDR3 nucleotides read TGTGCCAGCAGCCAAGATGAAGAGGGTCATGGGGACACTGAAGCTTTCTTT. It yields the protein CASSQDEEGHGDTEAFF.

This clone has just one count. This chain connects TRBV2 to TRBJ2-6; 8 positions match TRBD1. The J segment lost 3 bases and the V segment lost 6 bases, leaving 13 bases of the junction unmatched. The CDR3 consists of 18 residues. CDR1 and CDR2 from the germline V gene are SNHLY and FYNNEI. In nucleotides, the CDR3 is TGTGCCAGCAGGCCCGGACAGGGAAATCCCTTTGGGGCCAACGTCCTGACTTTC. This gives the protein CASRPGQGNPFGANVLTF.

This chain links TRBV5-8 with TRBJ1-2; 11 positions agree with TRBD1. This CDR3 comprises 16 residues. Germline V gene sequence: CDR1 SGHTS, CDR2 YDEGEE. V lost 0 bases, J lost 4 bases, and 5 bases stayed unmatched. Written as DNA, the CDR3 is TGTGCCAGCAGCTTGGCCGGACAGGGGGCGACCTATGGCTACACCTTC. This sequence encodes CASSLAGQGATYGYTF. Using reference TRBV5-8 and TRBJ1-2 for the parts outside the CDR3, the full variable domain is EAGVTQSPTHLIKTRGQQATLRCSPISGHTSVYWYQQALGLGLQFLLWYDEGEERNRGNFPPRFSGRQFPNYSSELNVNALELEDSALYLCASSLAGQGATYGYTFGSGTRLTVV.

This chain joins TRBV5-1 and TRBJ2-7, with a weak D call TRBD1 (5 bases). This CDR3 has 15 residues. The V gene's germline CDR1 is SGHRS and CDR2 YFSETQ. The V end was cut by 4 bases, the J end by 5 bases, with 19 bases between. CDR3 loop: CASSPRGEKGDEQYF. CDR3 nucleotides: TGCGCCAGCAGCCCTCGTGGGGAAAAAGGGGACGAGCAGTACTTC.

The chain carries TRBV7-3 and TRBJ2-2, with 7 bases lining up with TRBD1. Germline V lookup: CDR1 SGHTA, CDR2 FQGTGA. V gave up 6 bases and J gave up 0 bases; unmatched junction bases: 7. The CDR3 length is 16 residues. CDR3 nucleotides: TGTGCCAGCAGGCCGACCGGGACAGCGAACACCGGGGAGCTGTTTTTT. Translated, it gives CASRPTGTANTGELFF. The variable domain in full, with the rest retrieved from reference TRBV7-3 and TRBJ2-2, is GAGVSQTPSNKVTEKGKYVELRCDPISGHTALYWYRQSLGQGPEFLIYFQGTGAADDSGLPNDRFFAVRPEGSVSTLKIQRTERGDSAVYLCASRPTGTANTGELFFGEGSRLTVL.

This chain links TRBV5-1 with TRBJ2-1; 14 bases map to TRBD2. The CDR3 contains 15 residues. The germline gives CDR1 SGHRS, CDR2 YFSETQ. V dropped 3 bases and J dropped 10; count of bases not matched to a gene: 6. The CDR3, as DNA: TGCGCCAGCAGCTACGGGACTAGCGGGAGTAACGAGCAGTTCTTC. The encoded protein is CASSYGTSGSNEQFF.

The rearrangement joins TRBV7-9 to TRBJ2-1; D might be TRBD1 (6 bases). CDR1 and CDR2 (germline): SEHNR, FQNEAQ (reference sequence). Trimming took 5 bases from V and 3 from J, leaving 11 bases between them. The CDR3 covers 14 residues. CDR3 in amino acids: CASSLDRNYNEQFF. The CDR3 DNA reads TGTGCCAGCAGCCTAGACAGGAACTACAATGAGCAGTTCTTC.

The chain employs TRBV7-2 and TRBJ2-2; the match to TRBD2 covers 11 bases. CDR1 is SGHTA, CDR2 FQGNSA, per germline. This CDR3 is 16 amino acids long. Trimming at V came to 8 bases and at J to 4 bases, leaving 9 bases not matched to a gene. CDR3 in amino acids: CASPIETSGTTGELFF. CDR3 coding DNA: TGTGCCAGCCCCATAGAGACTAGCGGGACCACCGGGGAGCTGTTTTTT.